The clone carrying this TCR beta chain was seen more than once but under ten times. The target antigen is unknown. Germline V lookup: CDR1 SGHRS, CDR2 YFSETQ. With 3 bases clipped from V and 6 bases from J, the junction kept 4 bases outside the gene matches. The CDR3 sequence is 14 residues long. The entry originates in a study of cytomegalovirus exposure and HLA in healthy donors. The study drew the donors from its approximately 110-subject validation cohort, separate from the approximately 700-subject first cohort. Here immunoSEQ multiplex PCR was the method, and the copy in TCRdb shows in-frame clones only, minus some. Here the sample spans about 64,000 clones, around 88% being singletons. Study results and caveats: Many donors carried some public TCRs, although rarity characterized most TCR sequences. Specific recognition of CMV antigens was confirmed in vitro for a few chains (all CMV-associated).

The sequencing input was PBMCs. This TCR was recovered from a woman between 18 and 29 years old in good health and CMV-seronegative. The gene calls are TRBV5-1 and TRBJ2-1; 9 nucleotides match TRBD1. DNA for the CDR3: TGCGCCAGCAGCTGGGGACAGGGTGGCAATGAGCAGTTCTTC. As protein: CASSWGQGGNEQFF.